This T cell receptor (beta chain) was identified in a study of blood T cell repertoires in COVID-19. Turning to the study itself: Acute and convalescent COVID-19 samples came from the United States, Italy and Spain. The analysed material was cDNA or gDNA that came from T cells, B-cell-depleted T cells, or PBMCs.

The CDR3 sequence is 13 residues long. V dropped 5 bases and J dropped 9; count of bases not matched to a gene: 9. Germline V gene sequence: CDR1 SGHDT, CDR2 YYEEEE. Methods used by the authors: Reference gene primer amplification gave nucleated cell count estimates. The assay was immunoSEQ multiplex PCR, and TCRdb's table has in-frame clones only and misses some. V, J and clone size reflect that table, while D and trimming were determined from the DNA. The sample lists roughly 250,000 clones, 70% to 75% occurring once. The sequencing input was peripheral blood. The chain uses TRBV5-6 and TRBJ1-2; 8 bases line up with TRBD1. The source of this sequence is a woman aged 80 or over with acute or convalescent COVID-19. CDR3 amino acids: CASSSTGVFSYTF. The CDR3 DNA is TGTGCCAGCAGTTCGACAGGGGTTTTTAGCTACACCTTC.